This T cell receptor (beta chain) was captured by sequencing in a study of tumor and adjacent non-tumor tissue in lung cancer. Overall study context: Some 3.9 million productive TCRbeta reads were obtained per sample on average.

The CDR3 spans 11 residues. Note on this clonotype: What it binds is not known. At one of its ends the junction is not consistent with the germline gene, which may arise from a read error.

RNA was extracted from bulk tissue without any cell sorting. A modified ARM-PCR protocol with three rounds of nested PCR amplified TCRbeta. TCRdb used MiXCR to reprocess the multiplex PCR reads, holding one entry per CDR3 protein. This sample has about 120,000 distinct CDR3 sequences, with 66% found just once. Study results and caveats: TCR diversity was significantly greater in tumor than normal lung tissue.

The rearrangement uses TRBV12-3 or TRBV12-4 and TRBJ1-2, with a tentative D call TRBD1 (5 bases). The receptor comes from a man aged 25-45 years with non-small cell lung cancer. Sequencing input: lung tumor tissue. Written as DNA, the CDR3 is TGTCCCAGCAGTGTAGGGACTGGCTACACATTT. Translated, it gives CPSSVGTGYTF.